Each of the 17 T cell receptor beta chains below was sequenced from the same sample in a study of OX40 agonist ivuxolimab in advanced cancers. The assay was immunoSEQ multiplex PCR, and TCRdb's table has in-frame clones only and misses some. The sample shows roughly 70,000 clones, about 88% of them seen only once. The source was CD4+ or CD8+ T cells sorted from blood, collected in a trial of the OX40 agonist ivuxolimab. The receptor source for this set is an adult with an advanced solid tumor such as melanoma, head and neck, liver or kidney cancer.

The CDR3 spells CASGYSNQPQHF. In nucleotides, the CDR3 is TGTGCCAGCGGATATAGCAATCAGCCCCAGCATTTT. The genes are TRBV2 and TRBJ1-5; D gene ambiguous. V was cut by 8 bases and J by 0 bases, with 5 bases left in between. The CDR3 has 12 residues. Germline CDR1 and CDR2: SNHLY and FYNNEI.

This clone appeared a few times. This chain links TRBV7-7 with TRBJ1-1, with D unclear. The CDR3 loop spans 13 amino acids. Germline V CDR1 and CDR2: SSHAT, FNYEAQ (reference sequence). V was cut by 5 bases and J by 1 base, with 8 bases left in between. The CDR3: CASSLDENTEAFF. CDR3 sequence (DNA): TGTGCCAGCAGCCTCGATGAGAACACTGAAGCTTTCTTT.

The chain links TRBV28 to TRBJ2-1, with 12 bases matching TRBD2. With 1 base clipped from V and 0 bases from J, the junction kept 7 bases outside the gene matches. This CDR3 is built from 19 residues. Germline V CDR1 and CDR2: MDHEN, SYDVKM. The CDR3 protein is CASSLSGLAGPSSYNEQFF. The CDR3 nucleotides are TGTGCCAGCAGTTTATCAGGACTAGCGGGACCCAGCTCCTACAATGAGCAGTTCTTC.

CDR3 residues: CASSLDAGWTTEAFF. As DNA, the CDR3 is TGTGCCAGCAGCTTAGACGCAGGGTGGACCACTGAAGCTTTCTTT. The J gene is TRBJ1-1, the V gene TRBV7-9, with D possibly being TRBD1 (5 bases). CDR1 is SEHNR and CDR2 is FQNEAQ in the germline V gene (reference sequence). The CDR3 is 15 residues long. Trimming removed 1 base at V and 4 bases at J, with 13 bases between.

J is TRBJ2-3 and V is TRBV7-2; 8 bases agree with TRBD2. Germline CDR1 SGHTA, CDR2 FQGNSA. Trimming at V came to 4 bases and at J to 6 bases, leaving 9 bases not matched to a gene. CDR3 length: 15 residues. For the CDR3, the DNA is TGTGCCAGCAGCTCCAAGCGGGAGTCAGGGGATACGCAGTATTTT. Encoded protein: CASSSKRESGDTQYF.

The CDR3 loop is CASSLLSAGNTEAFF. For the CDR3, the DNA is TGTGCCAGCAGTTTATTGTCGGCAGGGAACACTGAAGCTTTCTTT. The rearrangement joins TRBV28 to TRBJ1-1; D not resolved. Trimming shortened V by 1 base and J by 1 base, and 10 bases separated the two germline ends. Germline CDR1 reads MDHEN; CDR2 reads SYDVKM. This CDR3 has 15 residues.

The rearrangement joins TRBV18 to TRBJ1-1; no definite D call. Trimming cost V 2 bases and J 4 bases, with 8 bases left between them. CDR1 KGHSH and CDR2 LQKENI come from the germline V gene. This CDR3 has 13 residues. The CDR3 is CASSPMAGTEAFF. The CDR3 region has the DNA TGTGCCAGCTCACCAATGGCTGGCACTGAAGCTTTCTTT.

The V gene is TRBV5-1, the J gene TRBJ2-3; perhaps D is TRBD1 or TRBD2 (6 bases each). Germline CDR1 is SGHRS and CDR2 is YFSETQ. The CDR3 spans 15 residues. The ends were cut back, 0 bases at V and 4 bases at J, with 12 bases in the middle. The DNA of the CDR3 is TGCGCCAGCAGCTTGGATTGGGGGGCAGCAGATACGCAGTATTTT. Its translation: CASSLDWGAADTQYF.

The V and J genes are TRBV6-5 and TRBJ2-7; D may be TRBD1 or TRBD2 (5 bases each). Per the germline V gene, CDR1 is MNHEY and CDR2 is SVGAGI. The V end was cut by 6 bases, the J end by 3 bases, with 12 bases between. The CDR3 is 13 amino acids. Written as DNA, the CDR3 is TGTGCCAGCAGAGTTTCGAGGGGCTACGAGCAGTACTTC. The encoded protein is CASRVSRGYEQYF.

Regarding this clone: The sample holds other DNA sequences that translate to the same CDR3. The chain has TRBV7-2 and TRBJ2-2; D unresolved. The germline V gene has CDR1 SGHTA and CDR2 FQGNSA. CDR3 length: 11 amino acids. Trimming cost V 3 bases and J 7 bases, with 3 bases left between them. The CDR3 DNA sequence: TGTGCCAGCAGCTTGTACGGGGAGCTGTTTTTT. Protein product: CASSLYGELFF.

This clone was observed once. CDR3 protein: CATGRKNTEAFF. As DNA, the CDR3 is TGTGCCACGGGACGGAAGAACACTGAAGCTTTCTTT. This chain links TRBV6-6 with TRBJ1-1, with D tentatively TRBD1 (5 bases). V was cut by 10 bases and J by 1 base, with 10 bases left in between. The V gene's germline CDR1 is MNHNY and CDR2 SVGAGI (reference sequence). This CDR3 region has 12 residues.

V usage is TRBV6-4 and J usage is TRBJ2-3; D remains unclear. Trimming left V 5 bases short and J 4 bases short, with 10 bases between. There are 13 residues in the CDR3. Per germline, CDR1 MRHNA and CDR2 SNTAGT. CDR3 sequence reads: CASSHQNADTQYF. CDR3 sequence (DNA): TGTGCCAGCAGTCACCAAAACGCAGATACGCAGTATTTT.

This clone appeared a single time. The chain links TRBV5-1 to TRBJ2-7, with TRBD1 matching 10 bases. CDR3 size: 15 residues. The V and J ends lost 4 bases and 4 bases, in that order; junction bases with no gene match: 8. CDR1 is SGHRS, CDR2 YFSETQ, per germline. Here the CDR3 DNA reads TGCGCCAGCAGCCCGCTGACAGGGGGCAGGTACGAGCAGTACTTC. Encoded protein: CASSPLTGGRYEQYF.

The rearrangement joins TRBV6-5 to TRBJ1-2; D gene uncertain. The CDR3 consists of 12 residues. The germline gives CDR1 MNHEY, CDR2 SVGAGI. Trimming shortened V by 6 bases and J by 4 bases, and 9 bases separated the two germline ends. The CDR3: CASRKGIYGYTF. The DNA for the CDR3 is TGTGCCAGCAGGAAAGGGATCTATGGCTACACCTTC.

The rearrangement uses TRBV5-1 and TRBJ2-2; the D gene is possibly TRBD1 (6 bases). Germline values: CDR1 SGHRS, CDR2 YFSETQ. This CDR3 contains 14 residues. V gave up 4 bases and J gave up 4 bases, with 11 bases separating them. The CDR3 sequence: CASSAGRGTGELFF. As DNA, the CDR3 is TGCGCCAGCAGCGCTGGCAGGGGCACCGGGGAGCTGTTTTTT.

The chain recombines TRBV18 with TRBJ2-3; D not certain. This CDR3 region has 13 residues. The germline V gene has CDR1 KGHSH and CDR2 LQKENI. V gave up 2 bases and J gave up 4 bases, with 7 bases separating them. DNA of the CDR3: TGTGCCAGCTCACCAAGCGCGGCAGATACGCAGTATTTT. Translating gives CASSPSAADTQYF. The full variable domain, rest sourced from reference TRBV18 and TRBJ2-3, is NAGVMQNPRHLVRRRGQEARLRCSPMKGHSHVYWYRQLPEEGLKFMVYLQKENIIDESGMPKERFSAEFPKEGPSILRIQQVVRGDSAAYFCASSPSAADTQYFGPGTRLTVL.

The chain couples TRBV7-8 to TRBJ1-2; 8 nucleotides match TRBD1. CDR1 SGHVS and CDR2 FQNEAQ come from the germline V gene. The CDR3 consists of 15 residues. V was pared by 3 bases and J by 4 bases, with 7 bases of the junction left unmatched. CDR3 sequence: CASSFVTGASYGYTF. CDR3 bases: TGTGCCAGCAGCTTCGTGACAGGGGCCAGCTATGGCTACACCTTC.